This T cell receptor beta chain comes out of a study of control samples from healthy donors and cancer patients. Using immunoSEQ multiplex PCR, the repertoire was profiled, and TCRdb retains in-frame clones only, with some absent. The data show roughly 220,000 clones, just under 95% seen once. V gave up 10 bases and J gave up 1 base, with 10 bases separating them. Germline V gives CDR1 WNHNN, CDR2 SYGVQD (reference sequence). There are 12 residues in the CDR3. The sample was blood. The TCR comes from a man aged 45-65 years in good health. The genes are TRBV10-1 and TRBJ1-1; D perhaps matches TRBD1 (5 bases). The CDR3 bases are TGCGCCACAACTGGGGGGAACACTGAAGCTTTCTTT. This encodes CATTGGNTEAFF.